These 16 T cell receptor beta chains share one sample of origin, sequenced in a study of T-cell memory formation after mild COVID-19. TCRdb used MiXCR to reprocess the 5' RACE reads, holding one entry per CDR3 protein. The sample lists 250,000 to 350,000 distinct CDR3 sequences; roughly a fifth were seen once. The specimen sequenced was PBMCs or a T cell subset sorted from them (not recorded which). These receptors were obtained from a man between 18 and 29 years old who had mild COVID-19 (a few samples of this study predate the infection). Cell type and time point are not known.

With respect to this clonotype: One end of the junction does not line up with germline, which may come from a read error. The chain combines TRBV27 with TRBJ2-4; possibly TRBD2 for D (6 bases). The length of the CDR3 is 10 residues. Germline assignment: CDR1 MNHEY and CDR2 SMNVEV (reference sequence). The CDR3 loop is CASSPGVQDF. The DNA of the CDR3 is TGTGCCAGCAGTCCGGGAGTCCAGGACTTC.

J is TRBJ2-4 and V is TRBV4-1; 7 nucleotides line up with TRBD1. J was trimmed by 2 bases and V by 2 bases; bases with no gene match: 6. Germline loops: CDR1 MGHRA, CDR2 YSYEKL. The CDR3 length is 16 residues. As DNA, the CDR3 is TGCGCCAGCAGCCAACCCTTCAGGGGGACCAAAAACATTCAGTACTTC. It encodes CASSQPFRGTKNIQYF.

This clonotype has ten or more counts. V gene TRBV12-3 or TRBV12-4 combines with J gene TRBJ2-1; 10 nucleotides match TRBD2. V shed 3 bases and J 8 bases; nucleotides not matched to a gene: 7. CDR3 size: 15 residues. The CDR3 coding sequence is TGTGCCAGCAGTTTGCAAGCGGGGGGGCCCCATGAGCAGTTCTTC. Amino acid sequence: CASSLQAGGPHEQFF.

The chain joins TRBV9 to TRBJ1-5; 9 nucleotides agree with TRBD1. The CDR3 is made up of 13 amino acids. Looked up from germline, CDR1 is SGDLS and CDR2 is YYNGEE. Germline trimming cut 3 bases from V and 6 bases from J; bases unmatched to any gene: 1. CDR3 region: CASSATGGQPQHF. Here the CDR3 DNA reads TGTGCCAGCAGCGCGACAGGGGGTCAGCCCCAGCATTTT.

For the CDR3, the DNA is TGCAGCGTTAAGTTGAGTTCCCCCGGGACAGATACCTTGAACACTGAAGCTTTCTTT. It codes for CSVKLSSPGTDTLNTEAFF. The genes are TRBV29-1 and TRBJ1-1, with 7 bases fitting TRBD1. J was trimmed by 0 bases and V by 5 bases; bases with no gene match: 21. The germline gives CDR1 SQVTM, CDR2 ANQGSEA. This CDR3 has 19 residues.

This rearrangement joins TRBV6-6 to TRBJ2-2; D gene uncertain. Deletions cut 6 bases from V and 6 bases from J, with 11 bases between. Germline assignment: CDR1 MNHNY and CDR2 SVGAGI (reference sequence). This CDR3 comprises 13 residues. The CDR3: CASRRTEAGELFF. CDR3 bases: TGTGCCAGCAGAAGGACGGAAGCCGGGGAGCTGTTTTTT.

The V and J genes are TRBV29-1 and TRBJ2-5; D is possibly TRBD1 (5 bases). The CDR3 covers 14 residues. Per germline, CDR1 SQVTM and CDR2 ANQGSEA. Trimming removed 4 bases from V and 1 base from J, with 13 bases in between. As DNA, the CDR3 is TGCAGCGTTGGTGGGGCGACGCCCCAAGAGACCCAGTACTTC. The encoded protein is CSVGGATPQETQYF.

This clonotype occurred a few times. The chain joins TRBV7-6 to TRBJ2-1, with D perhaps TRBD1 (6 bases). The length of the CDR3 is 15 residues. Germline CDR1 reads SGHVS; CDR2 reads FNYEAQ. With 6 bases removed from V and 2 bases from J, the gap between germline ends came to 14 bases. CDR3 in DNA: TGTGCCAGCAGTCGCATGGGGGCCACCTACAATGAGCAGTTCTTC. Amino acid sequence: CASSRMGATYNEQFF.

The rearrangement links TRBV11-2 to TRBJ1-2, with TRBD1 matching over 8 bases. Germline V gene data show CDR1 as SGHAT and CDR2 as FQNNGV. The CDR3 has 13 amino acids. V lost 6 bases and J lost 6; bases outside the gene matches: 6. The CDR3 loop reads CASSFDRGHGYTF. CDR3 DNA: TGTGCCAGCAGTTTTGACAGGGGCCATGGCTACACCTTC.

This clonotype was found once. V is TRBV7-2 and J is TRBJ1-2, with no clear D. This CDR3 has 13 residues. Germline CDR1 is SGHTA and CDR2 is FQGNSA. V shed 5 bases and J shed 8 bases, with 15 bases lying between them. The CDR3, as DNA: TGTGCCAGCAGCCCCCGGACGGCTCCGGGCTACACCTTC. The encoded protein is CASSPRTAPGYTF.

V usage is TRBV29-1 and J usage is TRBJ1-2; 9 nucleotides align to TRBD1. Trimming removed 6 bases from V and 7 bases from J; junction bases left unmatched: 6. The CDR3 sequence is 12 residues long. CDR1 is SQVTM and CDR2 is ANQGSEA in the germline V gene. Here the CDR3 DNA reads TGCAGCGTCCGGGACAGGGCTGGTGGCTACACCTTC. It specifies CSVRDRAGGYTF.

This clonotype was recorded a few times. The V call is TRBV6-6, the J call TRBJ2-3; the D gene could be TRBD1 or TRBD2 (6 bases each). Germline V gene sequence: CDR1 MNHNY, CDR2 SVGAGI (reference sequence). V lost 0 bases, J lost 4 bases, and 11 bases lay in between. The CDR3 totals 15 residues. CDR3 protein: CASSYSAGGADTQYF. The DNA of the CDR3 is TGTGCCAGCAGTTACTCTGCCGGGGGCGCAGATACGCAGTATTTT.

The chain is built from TRBV18 and TRBJ1-4; D is possibly TRBD1 (5 bases). The V and J ends lost 3 bases and 5 bases respectively, with 16 bases between them. This CDR3 contains 16 residues. Germline loops: CDR1 KGHSH, CDR2 LQKENI. The CDR3 sequence: CASSPLAGLGNEKLFF. As DNA, the CDR3 is TGTGCCAGCTCACCGCTCGCGGGACTCGGAAATGAAAAACTGTTTTTT.

The chain has TRBV6-6 and TRBJ1-3; 8 bases line up with TRBD1. Trimming removed 4 bases from V and 2 bases from J; junction bases left unmatched: 4. The CDR3 has 15 residues. Germline CDR1 reads MNHNY; CDR2 reads SVGAGI (reference sequence). The CDR3 DNA sequence: TGTGCCAGCAGTTCCCCGACAGGGGCTGGAAACACCATATATTTT. Its translation is CASSSPTGAGNTIYF.

This clonotype occurred many times. The chain uses TRBV12-3 or TRBV12-4 and TRBJ1-1; D gene uncertain. The CDR3 contains 14 residues. The V and J ends lost 3 bases and 1 base respectively, with 9 bases between them. This CDR3 is CASSLGGGNTEAFF. The CDR3 nucleotides are TGTGCCAGCAGTTTGGGAGGAGGGAACACTGAAGCTTTCTTT.

The J gene is TRBJ2-1, the V gene TRBV9, with D uncertain. The V and J ends lost 3 bases and 5 bases respectively, with 6 bases between them. Germline V lookup: CDR1 SGDLS, CDR2 YYNGEE. The CDR3 has 12 residues. CDR3 DNA sequence: TGTGCCAGCAGCGAATGGAACAATGAGCAGTTCTTC. The encoded protein is CASSEWNNEQFF.